The 3 T cell receptor beta chains below were found in one sample sequenced in a study of T cell responses to AZD1222 COVID-19 vaccine. TCRdb keeps only in-frame clones here, not all; method: immunoSEQ multiplex PCR. This sample has 120,000 to 150,000 clones, with about 86% found just once. The material sequenced was peripheral blood, taken 28 days after the second AZD1222 dose. The source of these receptors is an adult who received the AZD1222 COVID-19 vaccine.

V is TRBV6-5 and J is TRBJ1-1; 7 bases map to TRBD1. Trimming cost V 5 bases and J 4 bases; bases outside gene matches: 7. The CDR3 length is 14 residues. CDR1 and CDR2 from the germline V gene are MNHEY and SVGAGI. CDR3 protein: CASSRTGSTTEAFF. The CDR3 DNA is TGTGCCAGCAGTCGGACAGGTAGCACCACTGAAGCTTTCTTT.

The rearrangement uses TRBV29-1 and TRBJ1-2; D is undetermined. The CDR3 contains 14 residues. Germline V CDR1 and CDR2: SQVTM, ANQGSEA. Trimming removed 4 bases at V and 0 bases at J, with 12 bases between. CDR3 loop: CSVAPRLSNYGYTF. The CDR3 DNA reads as TGCAGCGTTGCGCCCAGACTTTCTAACTATGGCTACACCTTC.

A few counts support this clone. The J gene is TRBJ1-1, the V gene TRBV11-2; D gene ambiguous. The length of the CDR3 is 12 residues. V was trimmed by 3 bases and J by 4 bases, leaving 6 bases between them. Germline loops: CDR1 SGHAT, CDR2 FQNNGV. CDR3 protein: CASSLLLTEAFF. Here the CDR3 DNA reads TGTGCCAGCAGCTTGTTACTCACTGAAGCTTTCTTT.